This T cell receptor beta chain was sequenced during a study of post-analysis software for immune sequencing data. Study-level background: Secondary progressive, relapsing-remitting and progressive-relapsing multiple sclerosis were among the included disease courses. Study results and caveats: Controls showed lower frequencies than patients for a handful of TRBV segments, and TRBV5-6, TRBV5-1 and TRBV20-1 were among these. Batch-mates among the samples co-clustered strongly by F measure. When compared against controls, multiple sclerosis patients showed significantly lower normalized Chao1 diversity.

cDNA libraries for TCR beta contained unique molecular identifiers. Each batch of roughly 1 to 11 million T cells produced 500,000 to 600,000 cDNA molecules. TCRdb reanalysed the PCR reads using MiXCR and keeps one entry per CDR3 protein. This table holds hundreds of thousands of distinct CDR3 sequences, around 33% found once. Germline V CDR1 and CDR2: SGHVS, FQNEAQ. The J segment lost 6 bases and the V segment lost 1 base, leaving 2 bases of the junction unmatched. The CDR3 contains 15 residues. Remarks on this clonotype: Its antigen is as yet unknown.

This clonotype originated in a girl aged 10-17 years with multiple sclerosis. Material: blood. This sequence joins TRBV7-8 and TRBJ1-6; 8 nucleotides match TRBD1. CDR3 loop: CASSLGTGTNSPLHF. CDR3 nucleotide sequence: TGTGCCAGCAGCTTAGGGACAGGGACTAATTCACCCCTCCACTTT. Looking up the rest from reference TRBV7-8 and TRBJ1-6 gives the full variable domain: GAGVSQSPRYKVAKRGQDVALRCDPISGHVSLFWYQQALGQGPEFLTYFQNEAQLDKSGLPSDRFFAERPEGSVSTLKIQRTQQEDSAVYLCASSLGTGTNSPLHFGNGTRLTVT.